The rows below give T cell receptor beta chains drawn from one sample of a study of identical twins. TCRdb reprocessed the 5' RACE reads via MiXCR and lists one record per CDR3 protein. The table includes 500,000 to 600,000 distinct CDR3 sequences, around 20% detected once. Another study also made use of these data, one on T cells expressing NK-cell markers.

Specimen: CD4+ T cells sorted from blood. The receptors come from a woman aged 18-29 years in good health. Each CDR3 is given with its conserved first and last residue. D genes are given only for firm matches. Size is stated for part of the rows, as once, few or many counts, or as a class when the clone is expanded.

d_gene | j_gene | abundance | v_gene | CDR3nt | CDR3aa
NA | TRBJ1-1 | many | TRBV11-2 | TGTGCCAGCAGCTTTACGAACACTGAAGCTTTCTTT | CASSFTNTEAFF
NA | TRBJ2-7 | NA | TRBV11-1 | TGTGCCAGCAGCTTAATTCCTTCCTACGAGCAGTACTTC | CASSLIPSYEQYF
NA | TRBJ2-2 | few | TRBV11-2 | TGTGCCAGCAGCCCCGCCCCAACCGGGGAGCTGTTTTTT | CASSPAPTGELFF
NA | TRBJ2-1 | NA | TRBV15 | TGTGCCACCAGCGGCGCGGTTCTTCCCAGGCGGTTCTTC | CATSGAVLPRRFF
NA | TRBJ1-6 | NA | TRBV25-1 | TGTGCCAGCAGGCTCCCCCTGCCGGGGGGTTGGGGTGGTTACTCACCCCTCCACTTT | CASRLPLPGGWGGYSPLHF
NA | TRBJ2-1 | few | TRBV27 | TGTGCCAGCAGGACAACCTACAATGAGCAGTTCTTC | CASRTTYNEQFF
NA | TRBJ1-4 | NA | TRBV5-1 | TGCGCCAGCAGCCAGGCGTCAACTAATGAAAAACTGTTTTTT | CASSQASTNEKLFF
NA | TRBJ2-3 | many | TRBV5-1 | TGCGCCAGCAGCTTGGCTGGCGGGGACACAGATACGCAGTATTTT | CASSLAGGDTDTQYF
NA | TRBJ2-3 | NA | TRBV15 | TGTGCCACCAGCAGAGTTCCGGGAACCATAGGTACGCAGTATTTT | CATSRVPGTIGTQYF
NA | TRBJ2-7 | few | TRBV20-1 | TGCAGTGCTGCCTCCTACGAGCAGTACTTC | CSAASYEQYF
NA | TRBJ1-2 | few | TRBV10-3 | TGTGCCATCAGTGAGTGGTTTGATGGCTACACCTTC | CAISEWFDGYTF
TRBD1 | TRBJ1-1 | NA | TRBV11-2 | TGTGCCAGCAGTTATTATTTACCGGGACAGGACACTGAAGCTTTCTTT | CASSYYLPGQDTEAFF
TRBD1 | TRBJ1-2 | NA | TRBV4-3 | TGCGCCAGCAGCCAAGAAGTCACAGGGGCCAATGGCTACACCTTC | CASSQEVTGANGYTF
NA | TRBJ2-1 | NA | TRBV5-4 | TGTGCCAGCAGTTTTCAGCATGAGCAGTTCTTC | CASSFQHEQFF
NA | TRBJ2-1 | many | TRBV7-2 | TGTGCCAGCAGCTTTCTCTTCGGGACGAGGTTCTTC | CASSFLFGTRFF
TRBD2 | TRBJ2-7 | NA | TRBV10-3 | TGTGCCATCAGTGGGACTAGCGGGGACTCCTACGAGCAGTACTTC | CAISGTSGDSYEQYF
NA | TRBJ2-1 | NA | TRBV6-2/TRBV6-3 | TGTGCCAGCGTCCAAACGAAGTCCTACAATGAGCAGTTCTTC | CASVQTKSYNEQFF
NA | TRBJ2-1 | NA | TRBV20-1 | TGCAGCATGAGGGACCCATCTTCAGGCAATGAGCAGTTCTTC | CSMRDPSSGNEQFF
TRBD1 | TRBJ2-7 | NA | TRBV6-1 | TGTGCCAGCAGTGACGCCGGACAGGCCAGCTCCTACGAGCAGTACTTC | CASSDAGQASSYEQYF
NA | TRBJ1-1 | NA | TRBV20-1 | TGCAGTGCGGCCCCCGGGGACGAGGCTGAAGCTTTCTTT | CSAAPGDEAEAFF
TRBD1 | TRBJ1-2 | few | TRBV6-5 | TGTGCCAGCAGTTACTCGGACAGGGGAAACTATGGCTACACCTTC | CASSYSDRGNYGYTF
NA | TRBJ2-1 | few | TRBV5-1 | TGCGCCAGCAGCCTGGGCCCTCCCGACAATGAGCAGTTCTTC | CASSLGPPDNEQFF
NA | TRBJ2-5 | NA | TRBV10-3 | TGTGCCATCAAGGGTGCAGGGGAGGCCGAGACCCAGTACTTC | CAIKGAGEAETQYF
TRBD2 | TRBJ2-2 | NA | TRBV5-1 | TGCGCCAGCAGCGTGACTAGCGGGGGAGATAACACCGGGGAGCTGTTTTTT | CASSVTSGGDNTGELFF
NA | TRBJ2-1 | NA | TRBV7-9 | TGTGCCAGCAGTGAAACCGGGACCAATGAGCAGTTCTTC | CASSETGTNEQFF
TRBD1 | TRBJ1-2 | NA | TRBV12-3/TRBV12-4 | TGTGCCAGCAGTTCACAACCGGGACAGGCTAACTATGGCTACACCTTC | CASSSQPGQANYGYTF
NA | TRBJ1-2 | NA | TRBV4-3 | TGCGCCAGCAGCCTCGTGTCCGGAACCTATGGCTACACCTTC | CASSLVSGTYGYTF
TRBD2 | TRBJ2-1 | few | TRBV9 | TGTGCCAGCAGCCCCGGACTAGCGGCCTGGGATGAGCAGTTCTTC | CASSPGLAAWDEQFF
TRBD1 | TRBJ2-1 | few | TRBV7-2 | TGTGCCAGCAGGATCCGGACAGGGGGGAATGAGCAGTTCTTC | CASRIRTGGNEQFF
TRBD2 | TRBJ2-1 | NA | TRBV12-3/TRBV12-4 | TGTGCCAGCACTCTGTGGCGGGGGGGATCCTACAATGAGCAGTTCTTC | CASTLWRGGSYNEQFF
TRBD2 | TRBJ2-1 | many | TRBV20-1 | TGCAGTGCTCGCCAAACAGGGACTAGCGGGAGTGTATCATTCTTC | CSARQTGTSGSVSFF
TRBD2 | TRBJ2-3 | NA | TRBV6-5 | TGTGCCAGCAGTTACTGGGGGGGGGGTACAGATACGCAGTATTTT | CASSYWGGGTDTQYF